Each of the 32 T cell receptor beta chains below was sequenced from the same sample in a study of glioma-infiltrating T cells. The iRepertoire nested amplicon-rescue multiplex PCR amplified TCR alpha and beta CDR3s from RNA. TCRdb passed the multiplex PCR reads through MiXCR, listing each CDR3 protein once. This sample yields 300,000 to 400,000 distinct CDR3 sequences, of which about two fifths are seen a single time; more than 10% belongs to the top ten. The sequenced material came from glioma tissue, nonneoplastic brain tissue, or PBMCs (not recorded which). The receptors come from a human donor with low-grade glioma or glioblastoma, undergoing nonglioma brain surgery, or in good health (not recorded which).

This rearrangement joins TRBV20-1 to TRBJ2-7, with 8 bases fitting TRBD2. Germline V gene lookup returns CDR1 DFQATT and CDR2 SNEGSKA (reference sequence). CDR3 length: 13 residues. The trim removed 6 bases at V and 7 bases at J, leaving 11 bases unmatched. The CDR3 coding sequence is TGCAGTGCCATGGCGGGAGGAGTGGGGGAGCAGTACTTC. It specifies CSAMAGGVGEQYF.

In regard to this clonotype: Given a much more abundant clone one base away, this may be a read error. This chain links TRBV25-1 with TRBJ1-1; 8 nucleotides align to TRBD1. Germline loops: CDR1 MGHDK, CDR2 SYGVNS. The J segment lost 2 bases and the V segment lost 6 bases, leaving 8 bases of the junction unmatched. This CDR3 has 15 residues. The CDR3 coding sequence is TGTGCCAGCAGAACTAAGGGACAGGAAAACACTGAAGCTTTCTTT. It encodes CASRTKGQENTEAFF.

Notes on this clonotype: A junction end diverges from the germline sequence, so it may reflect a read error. This CDR3 is CASLASSCEQYF. The CDR3 DNA reads as TGTGCCAGCCTCGCGAGCTCCTGCGAGCAGTACTTC. The chain couples TRBV6-1 to TRBJ2-7; no clear D gene. The CDR3 is 12 residues long. CDR1 and CDR2 (germline): MNHNS, SASEGT.

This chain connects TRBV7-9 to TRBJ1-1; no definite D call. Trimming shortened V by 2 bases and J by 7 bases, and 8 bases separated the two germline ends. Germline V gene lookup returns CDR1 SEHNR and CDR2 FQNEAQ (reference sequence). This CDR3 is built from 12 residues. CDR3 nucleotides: TGTGCCAGCAGCTTATTTCAGGATGAAGCTTTCTTT. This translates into CASSLFQDEAFF.

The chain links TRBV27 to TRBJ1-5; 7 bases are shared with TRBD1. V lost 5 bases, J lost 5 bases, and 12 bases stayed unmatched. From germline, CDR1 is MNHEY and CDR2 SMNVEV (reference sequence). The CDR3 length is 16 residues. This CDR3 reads CASSTPTGPLDQPQHF. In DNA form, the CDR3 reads TGTGCCAGCAGTACTCCGACAGGGCCACTCGATCAGCCCCAGCATTTT.

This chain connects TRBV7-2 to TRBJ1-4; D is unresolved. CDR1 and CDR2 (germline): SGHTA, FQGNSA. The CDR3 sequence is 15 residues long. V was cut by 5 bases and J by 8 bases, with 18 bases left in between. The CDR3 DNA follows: TGTGCCAGCAGCCCAGGCGGGCTTCTTCGCGAAAAACTGTTTTTT. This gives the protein CASSPGGLLREKLFF.

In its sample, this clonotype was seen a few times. The CDR3 bases are TGTGCCAGCAGGAGCAGGGGGCCCTACGAGCAGTACTTC. Encoded protein: CASRSRGPYEQYF. This chain uses TRBV28 with TRBJ2-7, with 8 bases aligning to TRBD1. Germline loops: CDR1 MDHEN, CDR2 SYDVKM. The V and J ends lost 6 bases and 2 bases, in that order; junction bases with no gene match: 3. The CDR3 has 13 amino acids.

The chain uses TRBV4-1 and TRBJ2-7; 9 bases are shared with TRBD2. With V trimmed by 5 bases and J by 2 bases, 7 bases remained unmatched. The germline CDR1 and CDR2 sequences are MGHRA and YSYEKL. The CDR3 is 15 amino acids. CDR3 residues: CASSRPQRGAYEQYF. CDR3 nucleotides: TGCGCCAGCAGCAGACCCCAGCGGGGGGCCTACGAGCAGTACTTC.

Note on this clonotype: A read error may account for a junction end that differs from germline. CDR3 nucleotides: TGCGCCAGCAGCCAAGATAGTGGAGGCGAGCAGTACTTC. Its translation: CASSQDSGGEQYF. This rearrangement joins TRBV7-9 to TRBJ2-7, with a weak D call TRBD2 (5 bases). This CDR3 spans 13 amino acids. Germline CDR1 is SEHNR and CDR2 is FQNEAQ (reference sequence).

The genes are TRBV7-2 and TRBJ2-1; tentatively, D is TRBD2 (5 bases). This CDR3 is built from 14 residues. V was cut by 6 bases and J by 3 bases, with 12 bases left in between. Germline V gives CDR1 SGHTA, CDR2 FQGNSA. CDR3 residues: CASSPSRGYNEQFF. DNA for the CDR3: TGTGCCAGCAGTCCTTCCCGGGGCTACAATGAGCAGTTCTTC. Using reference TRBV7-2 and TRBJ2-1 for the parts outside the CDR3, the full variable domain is GAGVSQSPSNKVTEKGKDVELRCDPISGHTALYWYRQSLGQGLEFLIYFQGNSAPDKSGLPSDRFSAERTGGSVSTLTIQRTQQEDSAVYLCASSPSRGYNEQFFGPGTRLTVL.

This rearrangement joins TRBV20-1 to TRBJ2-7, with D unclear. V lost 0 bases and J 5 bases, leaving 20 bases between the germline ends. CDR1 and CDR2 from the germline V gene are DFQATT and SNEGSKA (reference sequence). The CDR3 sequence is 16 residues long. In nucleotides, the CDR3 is TGCAGTGCTAGAGATCCGCAGGCCGAACCCCCGGACGAGCAGTACTTC. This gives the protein CSARDPQAEPPDEQYF.

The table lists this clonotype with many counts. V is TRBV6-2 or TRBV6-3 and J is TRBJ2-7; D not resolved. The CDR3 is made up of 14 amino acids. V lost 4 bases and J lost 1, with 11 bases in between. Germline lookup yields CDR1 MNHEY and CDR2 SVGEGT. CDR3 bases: TGTGCCAGCAGTTCCCCGACAAGATCCTACGAGCAGTACTTC. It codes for CASSSPTRSYEQYF.

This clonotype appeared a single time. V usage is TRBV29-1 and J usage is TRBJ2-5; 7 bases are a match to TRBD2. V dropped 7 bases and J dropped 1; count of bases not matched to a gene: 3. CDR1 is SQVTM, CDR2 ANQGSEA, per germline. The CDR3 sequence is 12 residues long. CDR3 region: CSAPSGQETQYF. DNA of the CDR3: TGCAGCGCTCCTAGCGGCCAAGAGACCCAGTACTTC.

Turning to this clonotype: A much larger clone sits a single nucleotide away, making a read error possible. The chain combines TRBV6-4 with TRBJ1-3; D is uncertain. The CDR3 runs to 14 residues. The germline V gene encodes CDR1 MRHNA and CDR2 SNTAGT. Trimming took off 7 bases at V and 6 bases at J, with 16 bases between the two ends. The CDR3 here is CASTRPEGANTIYF. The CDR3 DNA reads TGTGCCAGCACCCGACCGGAGGGTGCAAACACCATATATTTT.

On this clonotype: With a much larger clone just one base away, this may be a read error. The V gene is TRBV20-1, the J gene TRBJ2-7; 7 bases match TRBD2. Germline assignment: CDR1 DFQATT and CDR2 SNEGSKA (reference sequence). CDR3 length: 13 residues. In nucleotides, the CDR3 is TGCGGTGCGGAAGAGCGGGAATGGTACGAGCAGTACTTC. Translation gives CGAEEREWYEQYF.

The CDR3 DNA follows: TGTGCCAGTAGTGGGGACAGGACCGGGGAGCTGTTTTTT. It translates to CASSGDRTGELFF. The V call is TRBV19, the J call TRBJ2-2, with 8 bases aligning to TRBD1. CDR1 and CDR2 from the germline V gene are LNHDA and SQIVND (reference sequence). The CDR3 length is 13 residues. With V trimmed by 5 bases and J by 5 bases, 1 base remained unmatched.

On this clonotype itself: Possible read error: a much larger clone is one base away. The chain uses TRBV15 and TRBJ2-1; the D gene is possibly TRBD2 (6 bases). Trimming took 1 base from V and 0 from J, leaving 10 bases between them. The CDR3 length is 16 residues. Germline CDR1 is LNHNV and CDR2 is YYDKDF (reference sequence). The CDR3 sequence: CATSRVLTSSYNEQFF. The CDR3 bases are TGTGCCACCAGCAGAGTTCTGACTAGCTCCTACAATGAGCAGTTCTTC.

The chain's CDR3 is CASTRTGLETQYF. The CDR3 DNA reads as TGTGCCAGCACCAGGACAGGGTTAGAGACCCAGTACTTC. The chain links TRBV6-2 or TRBV6-3 to TRBJ2-5; 8 positions match TRBD1. This CDR3 comprises 13 residues. With V trimmed by 7 bases and J by 4 bases, 5 bases remained unmatched. The germline V gene encodes CDR1 MNHEY and CDR2 SVGEGT.

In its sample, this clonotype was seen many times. The CDR3 is CSANRDRGNQPQHF. The CDR3 DNA reads TGCAGTGCTAACCGGGACAGGGGAAATCAGCCCCAGCATTTT. The J gene is TRBJ1-5, the V gene TRBV20-1, with 10 bases that match TRBD1. Germline values: CDR1 DFQATT, CDR2 SNEGSKA (reference sequence). The CDR3 sequence is 14 residues long. Unmatched junction bases numbered 4, after V lost 4 bases and J lost 4 bases.

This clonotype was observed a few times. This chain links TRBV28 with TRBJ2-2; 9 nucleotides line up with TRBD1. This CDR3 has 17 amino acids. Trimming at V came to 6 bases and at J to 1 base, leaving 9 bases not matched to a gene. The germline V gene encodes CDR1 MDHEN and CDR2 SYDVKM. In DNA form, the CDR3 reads TGTGCCAGCAGCCCACTCCTGGGACAGGGGAACACCGGGGAGCTGTTTTTT. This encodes CASSPLLGQGNTGELFF.

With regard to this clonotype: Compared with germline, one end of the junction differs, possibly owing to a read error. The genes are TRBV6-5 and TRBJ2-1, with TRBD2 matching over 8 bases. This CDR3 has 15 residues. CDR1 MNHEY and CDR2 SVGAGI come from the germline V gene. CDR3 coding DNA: TGTGCCAGCAGACCAAGCGGGAGCTCCTACAATGAGCAGTCCTTC. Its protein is CASRPSGSSYNEQSF.

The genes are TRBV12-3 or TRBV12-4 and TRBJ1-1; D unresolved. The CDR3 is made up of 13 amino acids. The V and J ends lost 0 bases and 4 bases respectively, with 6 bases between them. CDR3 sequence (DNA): TGTGCCAGCAGTTTAGCGCTGAGCACTGAAGCTTTCTTT. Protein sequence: CASSLALSTEAFF.

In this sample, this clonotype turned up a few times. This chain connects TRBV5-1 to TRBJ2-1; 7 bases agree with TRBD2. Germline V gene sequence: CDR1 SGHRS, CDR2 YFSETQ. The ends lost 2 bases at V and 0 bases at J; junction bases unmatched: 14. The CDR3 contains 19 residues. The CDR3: CASSFLPPGSGSSYNEQFF. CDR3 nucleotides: TGCGCCAGCAGCTTTCTACCCCCGGGTAGCGGGTCCTCCTACAATGAGCAGTTCTTC.

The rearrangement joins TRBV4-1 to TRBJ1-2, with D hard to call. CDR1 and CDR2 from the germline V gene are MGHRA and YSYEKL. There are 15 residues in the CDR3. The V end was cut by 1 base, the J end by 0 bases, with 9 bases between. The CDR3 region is CASSQGHLANYGYTF. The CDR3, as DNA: TGCGCCAGCAGCCAAGGACATTTAGCTAACTATGGCTACACCTTC.

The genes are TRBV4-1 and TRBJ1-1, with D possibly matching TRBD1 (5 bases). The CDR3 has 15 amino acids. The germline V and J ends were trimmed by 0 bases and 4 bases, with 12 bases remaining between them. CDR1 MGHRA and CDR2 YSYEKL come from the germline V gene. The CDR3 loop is CASSQEGGTLTEAFF. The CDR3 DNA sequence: TGCGCCAGCAGCCAAGAGGGGGGGACCCTCACTGAAGCTTTCTTT.

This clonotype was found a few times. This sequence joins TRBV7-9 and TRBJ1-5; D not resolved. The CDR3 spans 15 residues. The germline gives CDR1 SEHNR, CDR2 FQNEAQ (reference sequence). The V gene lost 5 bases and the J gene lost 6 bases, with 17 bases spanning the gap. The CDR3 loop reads CASSPRGGGSQPQHF. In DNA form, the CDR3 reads TGTGCCAGCAGCCCGAGAGGCGGAGGGAGTCAGCCCCAGCATTTT.

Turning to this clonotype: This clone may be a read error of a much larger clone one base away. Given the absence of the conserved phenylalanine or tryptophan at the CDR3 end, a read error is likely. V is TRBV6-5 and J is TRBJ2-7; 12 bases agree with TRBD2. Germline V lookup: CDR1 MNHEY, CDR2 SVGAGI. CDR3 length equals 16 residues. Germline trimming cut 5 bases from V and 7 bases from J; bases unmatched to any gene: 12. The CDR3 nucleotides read TGTGCCAGCAGTCTCCTAGCGGGAGGGCACTTGGGAGAGCAGTACCTC. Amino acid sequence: CASSLLAGGHLGEQYL.

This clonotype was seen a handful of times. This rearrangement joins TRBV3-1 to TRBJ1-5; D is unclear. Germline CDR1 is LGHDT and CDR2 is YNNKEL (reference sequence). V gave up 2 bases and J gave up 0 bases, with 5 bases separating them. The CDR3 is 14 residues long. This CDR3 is CASSQYRSNQPQHF. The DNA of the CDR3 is TGTGCCAGCAGCCAATACCGTAGCAATCAGCCCCAGCATTTT.

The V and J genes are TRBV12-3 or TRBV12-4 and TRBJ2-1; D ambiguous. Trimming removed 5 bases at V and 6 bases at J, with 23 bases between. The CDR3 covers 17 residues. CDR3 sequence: CASSLNPGLQATNEQFF. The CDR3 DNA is TGTGCCAGCAGTCTAAATCCGGGTCTCCAGGCAACCAATGAGCAGTTCTTC.

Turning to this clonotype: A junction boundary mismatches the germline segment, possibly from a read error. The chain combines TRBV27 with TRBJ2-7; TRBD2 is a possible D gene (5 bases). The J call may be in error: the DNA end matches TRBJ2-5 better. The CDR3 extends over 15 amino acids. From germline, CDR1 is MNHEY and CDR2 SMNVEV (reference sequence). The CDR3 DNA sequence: TGTGCCAGCGGTTTATTGGGAGAGGCGGGAGAGACCCAGTACTTC. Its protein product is CASGLLGEAGETQYF.

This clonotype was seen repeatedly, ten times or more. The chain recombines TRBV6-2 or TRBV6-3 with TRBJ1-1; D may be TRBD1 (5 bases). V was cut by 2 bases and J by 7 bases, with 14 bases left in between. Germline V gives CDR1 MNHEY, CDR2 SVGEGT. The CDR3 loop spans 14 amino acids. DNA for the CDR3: TGTGCCAGCAGTTACAAGCGGGGGGTCGGTGAAGCTTTCTTT. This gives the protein CASSYKRGVGEAFF.

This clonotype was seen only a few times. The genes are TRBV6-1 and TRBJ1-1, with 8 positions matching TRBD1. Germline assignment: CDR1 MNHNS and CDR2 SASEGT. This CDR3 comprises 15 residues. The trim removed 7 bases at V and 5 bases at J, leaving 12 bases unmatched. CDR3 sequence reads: CASTPGQGRGTEAFF. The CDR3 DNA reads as TGTGCCAGCACCCCCGGACAGGGAAGGGGAACTGAAGCTTTCTTT.